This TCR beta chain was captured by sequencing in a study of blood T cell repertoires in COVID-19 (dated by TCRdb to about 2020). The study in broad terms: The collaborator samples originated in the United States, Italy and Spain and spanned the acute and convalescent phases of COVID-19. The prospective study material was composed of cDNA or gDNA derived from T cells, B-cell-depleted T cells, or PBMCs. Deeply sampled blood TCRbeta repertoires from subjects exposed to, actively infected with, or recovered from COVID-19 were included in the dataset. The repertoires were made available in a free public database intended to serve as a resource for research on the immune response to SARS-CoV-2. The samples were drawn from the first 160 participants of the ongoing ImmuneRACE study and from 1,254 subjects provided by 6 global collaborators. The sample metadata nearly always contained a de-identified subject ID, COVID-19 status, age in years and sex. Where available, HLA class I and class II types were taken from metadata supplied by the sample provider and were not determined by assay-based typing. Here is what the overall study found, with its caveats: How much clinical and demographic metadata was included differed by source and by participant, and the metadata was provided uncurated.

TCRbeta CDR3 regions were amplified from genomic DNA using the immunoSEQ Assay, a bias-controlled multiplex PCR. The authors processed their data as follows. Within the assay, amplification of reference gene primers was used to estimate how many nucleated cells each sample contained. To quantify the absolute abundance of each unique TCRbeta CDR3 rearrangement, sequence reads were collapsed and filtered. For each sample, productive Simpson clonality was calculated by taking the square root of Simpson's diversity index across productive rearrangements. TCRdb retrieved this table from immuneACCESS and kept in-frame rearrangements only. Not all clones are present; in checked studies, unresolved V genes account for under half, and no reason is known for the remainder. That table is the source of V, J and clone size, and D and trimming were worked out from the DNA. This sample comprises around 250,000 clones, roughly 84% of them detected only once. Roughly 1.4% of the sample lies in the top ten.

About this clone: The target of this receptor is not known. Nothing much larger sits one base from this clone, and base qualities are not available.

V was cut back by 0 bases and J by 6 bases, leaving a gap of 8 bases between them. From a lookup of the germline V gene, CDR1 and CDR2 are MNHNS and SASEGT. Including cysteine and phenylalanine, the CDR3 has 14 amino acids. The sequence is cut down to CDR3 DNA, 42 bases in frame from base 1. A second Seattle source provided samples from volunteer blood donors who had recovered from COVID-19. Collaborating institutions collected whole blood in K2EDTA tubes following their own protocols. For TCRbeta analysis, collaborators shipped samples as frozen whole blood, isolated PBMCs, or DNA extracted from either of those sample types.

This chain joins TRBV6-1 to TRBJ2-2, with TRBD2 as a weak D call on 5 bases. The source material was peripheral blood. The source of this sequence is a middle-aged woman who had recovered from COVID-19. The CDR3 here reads CASSEAGVAGELFF. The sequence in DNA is TGTGCCAGCAGTGAAGCGGGAGTTGCCGGGGAGCTGTTTTTT.